Each of the 29 T cell receptor beta chains below was sequenced from the same sample in a study of cytomegalovirus exposure and HLA in healthy donors (dated by TCRdb to 2015 to 2018). The library came from the immunoSEQ multiplex PCR assay. A mixture of 60 forward primers for TCR Vbeta segments and 13 reverse primers for TCR Jbeta segments was used in the multiplex PCR. TCRdb mirrors the immuneACCESS table, restricted to in-frame sequences. Some clones are absent from its copies; in checked studies, under half trace to an unresolved V gene, and the reason for the others is unknown. The sample records 200,000 to 250,000 clones, around four fifths of which are singletons. Approximately 2.6% of the sample comes from the top ten. The sample was PBMCs. The receptors derive from a woman aged 55-69 years in good health and CMV-seropositive.

V usage is TRBV5-1 and J usage is TRBJ2-1; possibly TRBD1 for D (5 bases). V was shortened by 4 bases and J by 1 base, with 12 bases between the two germline ends. This CDR3 comprises 15 residues. The germline V gene has CDR1 SGHRS and CDR2 YFSETQ. CDR3 in DNA: TGCGCCAGCAGCCTATTACAGGTTTCCTACAATGAGCAGTTCTTC. The encoded protein is CASSLLQVSYNEQFF.

CDR3 sequence: CASSLAGAARLGGYTF. The DNA for the CDR3 is TGTGCCAGCAGCTTAGCGGGGGCAGCCCGATTAGGGGGCTACACCTTC. This chain joins TRBV7-8 and TRBJ1-2; D might be TRBD1 (6 bases). V lost 0 bases, J lost 8 bases, and 19 bases lay in between. CDR3 length: 16 residues. Germline loops: CDR1 SGHVS, CDR2 FQNEAQ.

The V gene is TRBV19, the J gene TRBJ2-1; TRBD1 agrees at 7 bases. Trimming removed 10 bases from V and 3 bases from J; junction bases left unmatched: 9. CDR1 LNHDA and CDR2 SQIVND come from the germline V gene (reference sequence). This CDR3 is 14 amino acids long. Here the CDR3 reads CATKQGTVYNEQFF. In DNA, the CDR3 is TGTGCCACAAAACAGGGGACCGTCTACAATGAGCAGTTCTTC.

The rearrangement uses TRBV10-3 and TRBJ1-1; D is possibly TRBD1 (5 bases). V was cut by 6 bases and J by 3 bases, with 17 bases left in between. CDR3 length equals 15 residues. Germline values: CDR1 ENHRY, CDR2 SYGVKD. The CDR3 sequence is CAIRLAGGRDTEAFF. Written as DNA, the CDR3 is TGTGCCATCAGGTTAGCCGGGGGACGGGACACTGAAGCTTTCTTT.

V gene TRBV6-5 combines with J gene TRBJ2-1; TRBD1 matches at 9 bases. The V gene's germline CDR1 is MNHEY and CDR2 SVGAGI. V shed 10 bases, J shed 7 bases, and the junction held 8 bases outside the gene matches. CDR3 length equals 13 residues. In DNA form, the CDR3 reads TGTGCCATTGGGGGACAGGGAAGAAATGAGCAGTTCTTC. Amino acids: CAIGGQGRNEQFF.

The count of this clone is one. The chain carries TRBV7-2 and TRBJ2-5, with TRBD1 matching 9 bases. The V gene end was trimmed by 1 base and the J gene end by 6 bases; junction bases not matched to a gene: 6. The CDR3 covers 15 residues. Germline CDR1 and CDR2: SGHTA and FQGNSA. CDR3 DNA sequence: TGTGCCAGCAGCTTAGGGTCCCACAGGGGGCAGACCCAGTACTTC. As protein: CASSLGSHRGQTQYF.

The CDR3: CASSLPTTSTDTQYF. For the CDR3, the DNA is TGCGCCAGCAGCTTGCCCACGACTAGCACAGATACGCAGTATTTT. The V gene is TRBV5-1, the J gene TRBJ2-3; no clear D. V was trimmed by 1 base and J by 0 bases, leaving 9 bases between them. Germline lookup yields CDR1 SGHRS and CDR2 YFSETQ. CDR3 length: 15 residues.

CDR3 residues: CASSFTTGGPTSSYEQYF. In nucleotides, the CDR3 is TGTGCCAGCAGCTTCACGACAGGGGGTCCAACCTCCTCCTACGAGCAGTACTTC. This chain uses TRBV7-2 with TRBJ2-7; 9 bases line up with TRBD1. With V trimmed by 3 bases and J by 0 bases, 12 bases remained unmatched. This CDR3 region has 18 residues. Germline values: CDR1 SGHTA, CDR2 FQGNSA. The full variable domain, its missing parts supplied by reference TRBV7-2 and TRBJ2-7, is GAGVSQSPSNKVTEKGKDVELRCDPISGHTALYWYRQSLGQGLEFLIYFQGNSAPDKSGLPSDRFSAERTGGSVSTLTIQRTQQEDSAVYLCASSFTTGGPTSSYEQYFGPGTRLTVT.

The V gene is TRBV5-1, the J gene TRBJ2-1; D ambiguous. V was shortened by 0 bases and J by 12 bases, with 13 bases between the two germline ends. CDR1 SGHRS and CDR2 YFSETQ come from the germline V gene. The CDR3 contains 13 residues. CDR3 protein: CASSLEAEPRQFF. The CDR3 nucleotides read TGCGCCAGCAGCTTGGAGGCGGAACCAAGGCAGTTCTTC.

V and J are TRBV18 and TRBJ2-5; D is perhaps TRBD2 (6 bases). The germline gives CDR1 KGHSH, CDR2 LQKENI. This CDR3 region has 17 residues. V gave up 2 bases and J gave up 5 bases, with 21 bases separating them. Here the CDR3 reads CASSPEQGTSYQETQYF. CDR3 DNA sequence: TGTGCCAGCTCACCAGAGCAAGGGACTTCTTATCAGGAGACCCAGTACTTC.

The chain employs TRBV18 and TRBJ1-2; 8 nucleotides agree with TRBD1. Per the germline V gene, CDR1 is KGHSH and CDR2 is LQKENI. Unmatched junction bases numbered 6, after V lost 6 bases and J lost 6 bases. This CDR3 has 13 residues. The CDR3 DNA is TGTGCCAGCTCGCACGACAGGGGCCATGGCTACACCTTC. Amino acids: CASSHDRGHGYTF.

The V gene is TRBV23-1, the J gene TRBJ2-6; 11 bases are a match to TRBD1. TRBV23-1 belongs to the ORF category, with a function that is uncertain. V was clipped by 2 bases and J by 0 bases; unmatched bases: 6. The CDR3 is 19 residues long. CDR3 DNA: TGCGCCAGCAGTCAACACGGACAGGGGGCTTCCTCTGGGGCCAACGTCCTGACTTTC. Translating it yields CASSQHGQGASSGANVLTF.

The V and J genes are TRBV29-1 and TRBJ1-2; 7 nucleotides match TRBD1. J gave up 2 bases and V 7 bases, and 7 bases lay outside the gene matches. The CDR3 is made up of 13 amino acids. The V gene's germline CDR1 is SQVTM and CDR2 ANQGSEA. CDR3 sequence reads: CSATTGSNYGYTF. Written as DNA, the CDR3 is TGCAGCGCAACGACAGGGTCGAACTATGGCTACACCTTC.

The rearrangement links TRBV6-1 to TRBJ1-6; 9 bases agree with TRBD1. This CDR3 is built from 12 residues. Trimming at V came to 3 bases and at J to 15 bases, leaving 3 bases not matched to a gene. CDR1 MNHNS and CDR2 SASEGT come from the germline V gene. CDR3 region: CASSDLGQGLHF. As DNA, the CDR3 is TGTGCCAGCAGTGACCTGGGACAGGGCCTCCACTTT.

This chain uses TRBV7-9 with TRBJ2-7, with D hard to call. The germline V gene has CDR1 SEHNR and CDR2 FQNEAQ (reference sequence). There are 13 residues in the CDR3. V lost 3 bases, J lost 1 base, and 7 bases lay in between. The CDR3 coding sequence is TGTGCCAGCAGCTTCCACGGGTCCTACGAGCAGTACTTC. Amino acids: CASSFHGSYEQYF.

V usage is TRBV9 and J usage is TRBJ2-1, with 8 bases matching TRBD1. The germline V gene encodes CDR1 SGDLS and CDR2 YYNGEE. The J segment lost 9 bases and the V segment lost 0 bases, leaving 8 bases of the junction unmatched. This CDR3 comprises 15 residues. DNA for the CDR3: TGTGCCAGCAGCGTAGAGGCAGGGGGCAGGGGTGAGCAGTTCTTC. Translating gives CASSVEAGGRGEQFF. Combining the CDR3 with reference TRBV9 and TRBJ2-1 gives the whole variable domain DSGVTQTPKHLITATGQRVTLRCSPRSGDLSVYWYQQSLDQGLQFLIQYYNGEERAKGNILERFSAQQFPDLHSELNLSSLELGDSALYFCASSVEAGGRGEQFFGPGTRLTVL.

The CDR3 DNA is TGTGCCAGCAGCACACAGGGAATGGGCAATCAGCCCCAGCATTTT. Protein sequence: CASSTQGMGNQPQHF. V and J are TRBV5-6 and TRBJ1-5; maybe TRBD1 (6 bases). Deletions cut 4 bases from V and 2 bases from J, with 13 bases between. The CDR3 contains 15 residues. Germline loops: CDR1 SGHDT, CDR2 YYEEEE.

This clone was seen a single time. The V and J genes are TRBV9 and TRBJ1-1, with 10 nucleotides matching TRBD1. The germline CDR1 and CDR2 sequences are SGDLS and YYNGEE. With V trimmed by 4 bases and J by 0 bases, 3 bases remained unmatched. The CDR3 is made up of 15 amino acids. The CDR3 protein is CASSKDRGLNTEAFF. CDR3 coding DNA: TGTGCCAGCAGCAAAGACAGGGGGCTGAACACTGAAGCTTTCTTT.

The V call is TRBV2, the J call TRBJ2-3, with D tentatively TRBD1 (6 bases). Germline V CDR1 and CDR2: SNHLY, FYNNEI. The CDR3 contains 16 residues. V was trimmed by 6 bases and J by 6 bases, leaving 22 bases between them. CDR3 sequence reads: CASSLRGRGGGDTQYF. In DNA, the CDR3 is TGTGCCAGCAGCCTACGGGGCAGGGGTGGAGGTGATACGCAGTATTTT.

The chain has TRBV27 and TRBJ2-1, with 12 bases aligning to TRBD1. The trim removed 6 bases at V and 8 bases at J, leaving 5 bases unmatched. Germline lookup yields CDR1 MNHEY and CDR2 SMNVEV (reference sequence). The CDR3 length is 14 residues. The CDR3 bases are TGTGCCAGCAGCCGGGGACAGGGGGCCTATGAGCAGTTCTTC. Its translation: CASSRGQGAYEQFF.

V is TRBV11-2 and J is TRBJ2-3, with 13 bases fitting TRBD2. Germline values: CDR1 SGHAT, CDR2 FQNNGV. The CDR3 totals 17 residues. The V segment lost 1 base and the J segment 2 bases; nucleotides outside the gene matches: 3. The CDR3 sequence: CASSLVGLAGITDTQYF. The DNA for the CDR3 is TGTGCCAGCAGCTTAGTGGGACTAGCGGGGATCACAGATACGCAGTATTTT. Variable domain in full (rest from reference TRBV11-2 and TRBJ2-3): EAGVAQSPRYKIIEKRQSVAFWCNPISGHATLYWYQQILGQGPKLLIQFQNNGVVDDSQLPKDRFSAERLKGVDSTLKIQPAKLEDSAVYLCASSLVGLAGITDTQYFGPGTRLTVL.

This clone was observed a handful of times. The chain links TRBV30 to TRBJ2-3; 10 bases are shared with TRBD1. Germline CDR1 and CDR2: GTSNPN and SVGIG (reference sequence). The CDR3 spans 13 residues. V was clipped by 3 bases and J by 6 bases; unmatched bases: 3. The CDR3 protein is CAWSMGQGDTQYF. In nucleotides, the CDR3 is TGTGCCTGGAGCATGGGACAGGGGGATACGCAGTATTTT.

On this clone: Relative to the germline gene, one junction end is altered; a read error may explain this. The chain links TRBV6-5 to TRBJ2-7, with D maybe TRBD2 (5 bases). This CDR3 is built from 12 residues. CDR1 and CDR2 from the germline V gene are MNHEY and SVGAGI. The CDR3 here is CAISEGGYEQYF. The CDR3 bases are TGTGCCATCAGTGAGGGCGGCTACGAGCAGTACTTC.

The genes are TRBV2 and TRBJ1-5; D is unresolved. Deletions cut 6 bases from V and 2 bases from J, with 11 bases between. The CDR3 consists of 14 residues. CDR1 SNHLY and CDR2 FYNNEI come from the germline V gene. The CDR3 loop reads CASSPLSGNQPQHF. CDR3 in DNA: TGTGCCAGCAGCCCCCTTAGCGGCAATCAGCCCCAGCATTTT.

The chain employs TRBV18 and TRBJ2-7; tentatively, D is TRBD1 (5 bases). The CDR3 spans 15 residues. CDR1 and CDR2 (germline): KGHSH, LQKENI. V was clipped by 2 bases and J by 0 bases, with 11 bases between them. CDR3 in amino acids: CASSPDSKSSYEQYF. DNA of the CDR3: TGTGCCAGCTCACCAGACAGTAAGAGCTCCTACGAGCAGTACTTC. Supplemented by reference TRBV18 and TRBJ2-7, the full variable domain reads NAGVMQNPRHLVRRRGQEARLRCSPMKGHSHVYWYRQLPEEGLKFMVYLQKENIIDESGMPKERFSAEFPKEGPSILRIQQVVRGDSAAYFCASSPDSKSSYEQYFGPGTRLTVT.

The V gene is TRBV5-4, the J gene TRBJ1-1; D unclear. This CDR3 spans 13 amino acids. Trimming cost V 0 bases and J 3 bases, with 6 bases left between them. Germline V gene lookup returns CDR1 SGHNT and CDR2 YYREEE (reference sequence). The CDR3 loop is CASSLEQHTEAFF. CDR3 sequence (DNA): TGTGCCAGCAGCTTGGAACAGCACACTGAAGCTTTCTTT.

This clone was detected a few times. The chain combines TRBV19 with TRBJ1-1, with 8 positions matching TRBD1. Germline CDR1 reads LNHDA; CDR2 reads SQIVND (reference sequence). The CDR3 spans 14 residues. With 4 bases clipped from V and 0 bases from J, the junction kept 1 base outside the gene matches. The CDR3 sequence is CASSTGQVNTEAFF. CDR3 coding DNA: TGTGCCAGTAGTACGGGACAGGTGAACACTGAAGCTTTCTTT.

The gene calls are TRBV6-1 and TRBJ1-2; tentative D call: TRBD1 (6 bases). There are 15 residues in the CDR3. Per germline, CDR1 MNHNS and CDR2 SASEGT. The V gene lost 2 bases and the J gene lost 2 bases, with 12 bases spanning the gap. CDR3 protein: CASSEPRGANYGYTF. CDR3 in DNA: TGTGCCAGCAGTGAACCCAGGGGCGCGAACTATGGCTACACCTTC.

The chain joins TRBV18 to TRBJ2-7; 7 bases agree with TRBD1. In germline, CDR1 is KGHSH, CDR2 LQKENI. The J segment lost 3 bases and the V segment lost 3 bases, leaving 14 bases of the junction unmatched. This CDR3 is built from 17 residues. Written as DNA, the CDR3 is TGTGCCAGCTCACCGACTGCCGGCAGGACAGGCAACTACGAGCAGTACTTC. Protein product: CASSPTAGRTGNYEQYF.